This T cell receptor (beta chain) was sequenced during a study of CD8+ T cells in alopecia areata. In the study overall: Dosing spanned 6 to 18 months on tofacitinib, then 6 months off drug.

The treatment denotes: oral pan-JAK inhibitor, 5-10 mg twice daily. Study findings and constraints: Patients shared TCRs less clearly than mice did, possibly for HLA-related reasons.

This clone was seen just once. Its antigen is unknown. The CDR3 has 15 residues. Germline-derived CDR1 and CDR2 are GTSNPN and SVGIG (reference sequence). V was trimmed by 0 bases and J by 8 bases, leaving 19 bases between them. cDNA prepared by RNA extraction and subsequent reverse transcription served as the template for sequencing. The method was immunoSEQ multiplex PCR; TCRdb's version includes in-frame clones alone and lacks a portion of them. The sample has about 140,000 clones, around 83% seen once. The rearrangement links TRBV30 to TRBJ1-2; D remains unclear. The sequence was obtained from a human donor with alopecia areata. Specimen: CD8+ T cells sorted from blood, collected at week 4, from a patient treated with tofacitinib. CDR3 sequence: CAWSVEEQRNGGYTF. The CDR3 coding sequence is TGTGCCTGGAGTGTAGAGGAACAGAGGAATGGAGGCTACACCTTC. Full variable domain (rest looked up from reference TRBV30 and TRBJ1-2): SQTIHQWPATLVQPVGSPLSLECTVEGTSNPNLYWYRQAAGRGLQLLFYSVGIGQISSEVPQNLSASRPQDRQFILSSKKLLLSDSGFYLCAWSVEEQRNGGYTFGSGTRLTVV.